One sample yielded the 31 T cell receptor beta chains listed below, sequenced in a study of PD-L1 blockade in urothelial cancer. Measured with immunoSEQ multiplex PCR; TCRdb has only the in-frame clones, and not every one. The data hold about 70,000 clones, with around four fifths observed a single time. The sample was PBMCs, taken around atezolizumab (anti-PD-L1) treatment. Every receptor here comes from a man aged 70 or older with urothelial cancer.

The V gene is TRBV28, the J gene TRBJ1-5; D may be TRBD1 (5 bases). Germline assignment: CDR1 MDHEN and CDR2 SYDVKM. V was clipped by 2 bases and J by 1 base, with 9 bases between them. This CDR3 has 15 amino acids. The CDR3 loop is CASSLVQASNQPQHF. The CDR3 DNA follows: TGTGCCAGCAGTTTAGTACAGGCAAGCAATCAGCCCCAGCATTTT. Filled out from reference TRBV28 and TRBJ1-5, the complete variable domain reads DVKVTQSSRYLVKRTGEKVFLECVQDMDHENMFWYRQDPGLGLRLIYFSYDVKMKEKGDIPEGYSVSREKKERFSLILESASTNQTSMYLCASSLVQASNQPQHFGDGTRLSIL.

The chain links TRBV11-1 to TRBJ1-6; D unresolved. The CDR3 consists of 13 residues. V dropped 5 bases and J dropped 16 bases, with 18 bases sitting between them. In germline, CDR1 is SGHAT, CDR2 FQDESV (reference sequence). The CDR3 here is CASSRRVNSLLHF. As DNA, the CDR3 is TGTGCCAGCAGCCGGAGAGTTAATTCACTACTCCACTTT.

This sequence joins TRBV29-1 and TRBJ1-1; 8 nucleotides line up with TRBD1. Germline V gene lookup returns CDR1 SQVTM and CDR2 ANQGSEA. This CDR3 is 14 amino acids long. V shed 6 bases and J 1 base; nucleotides not matched to a gene: 7. CDR3 residues: CSVLRTGRNTEAFF. CDR3 nucleotides: TGCAGCGTCCTTAGGACAGGGAGGAACACTGAAGCTTTCTTT.

The rearrangement joins TRBV9 to TRBJ2-3; 7 positions agree with TRBD2. The J segment lost 1 base and the V segment lost 7 bases, leaving 12 bases of the junction unmatched. The germline CDR1 and CDR2 sequences are SGDLS and YYNGEE. This CDR3 is built from 16 residues. This CDR3 reads CASGRQAGLGTDTQYF. CDR3 in DNA: TGTGCCAGCGGCCGTCAAGCGGGACTCGGCACAGATACGCAGTATTTT.

The chain is built from TRBV6-5 and TRBJ2-7; TRBD1 aligns across 9 bases. From germline, CDR1 is MNHEY and CDR2 SVGAGI. This CDR3 has 15 amino acids. With 6 bases clipped from V and 5 bases from J, the junction kept 11 bases outside the gene matches. The CDR3 DNA follows: TGTGCCAGCAGGTTGGGGGACAGGGCGGTACACGAGCAGTACTTC. Translation gives CASRLGDRAVHEQYF.

V gene TRBV6-5 combines with J gene TRBJ2-7, with 8 bases aligning to TRBD1. V was pared by 6 bases and J by 6 bases, with 10 bases of the junction left unmatched. Germline V lookup: CDR1 MNHEY, CDR2 SVGAGI. CDR3 size: 14 residues. CDR3 loop: CASRAGTGSFEQYF. As DNA, the CDR3 is TGTGCCAGCAGGGCCGGGACAGGTTCTTTCGAGCAGTACTTC.

V usage is TRBV19 and J usage is TRBJ2-2, with D tentatively TRBD1 (6 bases). Germline values: CDR1 LNHDA, CDR2 SQIVND (reference sequence). V gave up 5 bases and J gave up 5 bases, with 12 bases separating them. CDR3 size: 14 residues. CDR3 sequence reads: CASSPSTGTGELFF. CDR3 in DNA: TGTGCCAGTAGTCCCTCGACAGGAACCGGGGAGCTGTTTTTT.

This clone appeared a single time. The rearrangement uses TRBV28 and TRBJ1-5, with D uncertain. V gave up 2 bases and J gave up 5 bases, with 7 bases separating them. The CDR3 has 13 residues. Germline CDR1 reads MDHEN; CDR2 reads SYDVKM. CDR3 amino acids: CASSLIGDQPQHF. The DNA of the CDR3 is TGTGCCAGCAGTTTAATTGGAGATCAGCCCCAGCATTTT. Filled out from reference TRBV28 and TRBJ1-5, the complete variable domain reads DVKVTQSSRYLVKRTGEKVFLECVQDMDHENMFWYRQDPGLGLRLIYFSYDVKMKEKGDIPEGYSVSREKKERFSLILESASTNQTSMYLCASSLIGDQPQHFGDGTRLSIL.

On this clone: Sequence at one end of the junction differs from germline and may be a read error. The CDR3 DNA follows: TGTGCCAGCAGCGTAAATTGGGGCGGAACCCCGGTAAATTTT. It translates to CASSVNWGGTPVNF. The chain employs TRBV9 and TRBJ2-3; a weak D match, TRBD1 (5 bases). CDR1 is SGDLS, CDR2 YYNGEE, per germline. This CDR3 spans 14 amino acids.

This chain connects TRBV25-1 to TRBJ2-3, with TRBD2 matching 7 bases. Germline V gives CDR1 MGHDK, CDR2 SYGVNS. The ends lost 3 bases at V and 2 bases at J; junction bases unmatched: 5. CDR3 size: 15 residues. CDR3 sequence: CASSDWGGDTDTQYF. The DNA for the CDR3 is TGTGCCAGCAGTGATTGGGGGGGGGACACAGATACGCAGTATTTT.

The chain has TRBV5-1 and TRBJ2-1, with TRBD2 matching over 14 bases. Germline loops: CDR1 SGHRS, CDR2 YFSETQ. V was pared by 0 bases and J by 6 bases, with 5 bases of the junction left unmatched. This CDR3 region has 17 residues. CDR3 amino acids: CASSLGLAGGPSNEQFF. The CDR3, as DNA: TGCGCCAGCAGCTTGGGACTAGCGGGAGGGCCTTCCAATGAGCAGTTCTTC.

CDR3 sequence (DNA): TGTGCCAGTAGTCTCGGGACAGGGGAAGGGACAGATACGCAGTATTTT. Its translation is CASSLGTGEGTDTQYF. J is TRBJ2-3 and V is TRBV19; 10 bases align to TRBD1. CDR3 size: 16 residues. Germline V gives CDR1 LNHDA, CDR2 SQIVND (reference sequence). Trimming removed 5 bases from V and 3 bases from J; junction bases left unmatched: 8.

The gene calls are TRBV27 and TRBJ2-2; maybe TRBD2 (6 bases). Trimming removed 7 bases at V and 3 bases at J, with 9 bases between. The length of the CDR3 is 13 residues. Germline-derived CDR1 and CDR2 are MNHEY and SMNVEV (reference sequence). The CDR3 nucleotides are TGTGCCAGCATCTCGGGGGACACCGGGGAGCTGTTTTTT. Its translation is CASISGDTGELFF.

The rearrangement links TRBV7-8 to TRBJ2-1; 12 bases agree with TRBD2. The CDR3 is 18 residues long. Germline values: CDR1 SGHVS, CDR2 FQNEAQ. The ends lost 1 base at V and 9 bases at J; junction bases unmatched: 13. The CDR3 DNA follows: TGTGCCAGCAGCTTAGTCGGGCTAGCGGGAGGGCCACGCGGTGAGCAGTTCTTC. It is translated as CASSLVGLAGGPRGEQFF. The variable domain in full, completed from reference TRBV7-8 and TRBJ2-1, reads GAGVSQSPRYKVAKRGQDVALRCDPISGHVSLFWYQQALGQGPEFLTYFQNEAQLDKSGLPSDRFFAERPEGSVSTLKIQRTQQEDSAVYLCASSLVGLAGGPRGEQFFGPGTRLTVL.

This clone showed up just a few times. The J gene is TRBJ1-1, the V gene TRBV6-1; perhaps TRBD1 as D (5 bases). Trimming pared 4 bases from V and 4 bases from J, leaving 25 bases between. The germline gives CDR1 MNHNS, CDR2 SASEGT. The CDR3 has 18 residues. The CDR3 nucleotides read TGTGCCAGCAGTGCCGCTCTTGGCAGGGAAAGTTCGGGCACTGAAGCTTTCTTT. Protein: CASSAALGRESSGTEAFF.

The chain is built from TRBV7-9 and TRBJ1-5, with D unresolved. This CDR3 has 12 amino acids. V dropped 4 bases and J dropped 5 bases, with 6 bases sitting between them. CDR1 SEHNR and CDR2 FQNEAQ come from the germline V gene (reference sequence). Here the CDR3 DNA reads TGTGCCAGCAGCTCCCAGGATCAGCCCCAGCATTTT. As protein: CASSSQDQPQHF.

The chain combines TRBV10-2 with TRBJ1-1; D gene uncertain. The CDR3 has 16 amino acids. Per germline, CDR1 WSHSY and CDR2 SAAADI. V lost 2 bases, J lost 5 bases, and 18 bases lay in between. CDR3 amino acids: CASSEPRGPGWTEAFF. In DNA, the CDR3 is TGCGCCAGCAGTGAGCCCCGTGGACCGGGGTGGACTGAAGCTTTCTTT.

V and J are TRBV11-2 and TRBJ2-2; 9 bases map to TRBD2. V dropped 6 bases and J dropped 5; count of bases not matched to a gene: 7. CDR1 and CDR2 (germline): SGHAT, FQNNGV. The CDR3 is 15 amino acids. CDR3 sequence reads: CASRDTSGWTGELFF. The CDR3 DNA is TGTGCCAGCAGGGACACTAGCGGGTGGACCGGGGAGCTGTTTTTT.

This chain joins TRBV5-8 and TRBJ2-2, with a tentative D call TRBD1 (6 bases). The germline gives CDR1 SGHTS, CDR2 YDEGEE. Trimming took 4 bases from V and 6 from J, leaving 16 bases between them. CDR3 length equals 15 residues. This CDR3 reads CASSATRGGPGELFF. Written as DNA, the CDR3 is TGTGCCAGCAGCGCGACTCGTGGGGGCCCCGGGGAGCTGTTTTTT.

J is TRBJ2-3 and V is TRBV7-8; possibly TRBD1 for D (6 bases). This CDR3 region has 14 residues. The germline V gene has CDR1 SGHVS and CDR2 FQNEAQ. Trimming took off 4 bases at V and 4 bases at J, with 12 bases between the two ends. The CDR3 nucleotides read TGTGCCAGCAGCTGGGACAACCCCCCAGATACGCAGTATTTT. Amino acids: CASSWDNPPDTQYF.

The chain carries TRBV28 and TRBJ2-3; TRBD1 agrees at 7 bases. The J segment lost 8 bases and the V segment lost 10 bases, leaving 6 bases of the junction unmatched. CDR3 length equals 11 residues. The germline V gene has CDR1 MDHEN and CDR2 SYDVKM. The DNA of the CDR3 is TGTGCCACCAGACAGGGTATTACGCAGTATTTT. It is translated as CATRQGITQYF.

This clone was detected only a few times. The V call is TRBV19, the J call TRBJ2-1; the match to TRBD2 covers 13 bases. Germline CDR1 LNHDA, CDR2 SQIVND (reference sequence). V dropped 3 bases and J dropped 4; count of bases not matched to a gene: 3. This CDR3 spans 16 amino acids. Here the CDR3 reads CASSIGLAGAYNEQFF. The CDR3 bases are TGTGCCAGTAGTATTGGACTAGCGGGAGCGTACAATGAGCAGTTCTTC.

The V and J genes are TRBV5-1 and TRBJ1-4; TRBD1 matches at 7 bases. The length of the CDR3 is 15 residues. Germline V lookup: CDR1 SGHRS, CDR2 YFSETQ. Trimming took 4 bases from V and 4 from J; bases not matched to a gene: 7. In DNA form, the CDR3 reads TGCGCCAGCAGCCGACTAACAGGGGATAATGAAAAACTGTTTTTT. It yields the protein CASSRLTGDNEKLFF.

This clone was seen a handful of times. V and J are TRBV27 and TRBJ1-1; no firm D call. Germline V gene data show CDR1 as MNHEY and CDR2 as SMNVEV (reference sequence). Trimming took off 1 base at V and 0 bases at J, with 9 bases between the two ends. This CDR3 is built from 15 residues. The CDR3: CASSLFAGMNTEAFF. DNA of the CDR3: TGTGCCAGCAGTTTATTCGCAGGCATGAACACTGAAGCTTTCTTT.

The chain combines TRBV7-8 with TRBJ1-1; a possible D gene is TRBD1 (5 bases). This CDR3 has 13 residues. V dropped 1 base and J dropped 5 bases, with 8 bases sitting between them. Germline V lookup: CDR1 SGHVS, CDR2 FQNEAQ. The CDR3 reads CASSLGGWTEAFF. The CDR3 coding sequence is TGTGCCAGCAGCTTAGGGGGCTGGACTGAAGCTTTCTTT.

On this clone itself: Within the sample, other DNA sequences also encode this same CDR3. The chain carries TRBV11-2 and TRBJ1-1; 9 nucleotides match TRBD1. Germline lookup yields CDR1 SGHAT and CDR2 FQNNGV. The ends lost 3 bases at V and 4 bases at J; junction bases unmatched: 3. The CDR3 sequence is 14 residues long. The CDR3 region has the DNA TGTGCCAGCAGCTTGGGACAGGGATCCACTGAAGCTTTCTTT. As protein: CASSLGQGSTEAFF.

This clone was picked up a small number of times. V usage is TRBV18 and J usage is TRBJ2-7; tentative D call: TRBD1 (5 bases). This CDR3 has 13 amino acids. The germline V gene encodes CDR1 KGHSH and CDR2 LQKENI. Trimming shortened V by 6 bases and J by 5 bases, and 14 bases separated the two germline ends. In DNA, the CDR3 is TGTGCCAGCTCCCTAGGGGCTATAGACGAGCAGTACTTC. Translation gives CASSLGAIDEQYF. Drawing the rest from reference TRBV18 and TRBJ2-7, the complete variable domain is NAGVMQNPRHLVRRRGQEARLRCSPMKGHSHVYWYRQLPEEGLKFMVYLQKENIIDESGMPKERFSAEFPKEGPSILRIQQVVRGDSAAYFCASSLGAIDEQYFGPGTRLTVT.

The gene calls are TRBV2 and TRBJ1-1, with a tentative D call TRBD1 (5 bases). Trimming removed 8 bases from V and 0 bases from J, with 16 bases in between. CDR1 is SNHLY and CDR2 is FYNNEI in the germline V gene. The CDR3 covers 15 residues. Written as DNA, the CDR3 is TGTGCCAGCCTCCGGGACTCCGTCATGAACACTGAAGCTTTCTTT. Protein product: CASLRDSVMNTEAFF.

The DNA of the CDR3 is TGTGCCAGCAGCTTAACGCGGAACACTGAAGCTTTCTTT. Its protein product is CASSLTRNTEAFF. This chain uses TRBV7-3 with TRBJ1-1; D gene ambiguous. Germline V gene lookup returns CDR1 SGHTA and CDR2 FQGTGA. The germline V and J ends were trimmed by 0 bases and 1 base, with 3 bases remaining between them. The CDR3 runs to 13 residues.

This clone was counted only a few times. V usage is TRBV27 and J usage is TRBJ1-3; D is ambiguous. This CDR3 is 16 amino acids long. Trimming took 0 bases from V and 0 from J, leaving 9 bases between them. Per germline, CDR1 MNHEY and CDR2 SMNVEV (reference sequence). Here the CDR3 DNA reads TGTGCCAGCAGTTTATCTGGCAGACTCTCTGGAAACACCATATATTTT. This encodes CASSLSGRLSGNTIYF.

The genes are TRBV18 and TRBJ1-4, with 7 nucleotides matching TRBD1. Germline V gene lookup returns CDR1 KGHSH and CDR2 LQKENI. This CDR3 contains 15 residues. Germline trimming cut 3 bases from V and 8 bases from J; bases unmatched to any gene: 9. The CDR3 here is CASSPSTGAGEKLFF. The CDR3 DNA is TGTGCCAGCTCACCGTCTACAGGGGCGGGGGAAAAACTGTTTTTT.